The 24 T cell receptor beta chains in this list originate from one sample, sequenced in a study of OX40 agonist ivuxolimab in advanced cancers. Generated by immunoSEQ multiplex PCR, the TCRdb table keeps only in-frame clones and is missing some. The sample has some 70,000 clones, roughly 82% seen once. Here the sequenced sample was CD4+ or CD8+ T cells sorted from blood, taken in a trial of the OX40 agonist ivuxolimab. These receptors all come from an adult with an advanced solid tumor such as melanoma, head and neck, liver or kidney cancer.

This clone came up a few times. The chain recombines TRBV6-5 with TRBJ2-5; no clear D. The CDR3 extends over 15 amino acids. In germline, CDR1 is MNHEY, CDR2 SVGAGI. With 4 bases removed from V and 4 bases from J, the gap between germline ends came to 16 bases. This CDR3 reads CASSSGVLLGETQYF. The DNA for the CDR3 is TGTGCCAGCAGTTCTGGGGTTCTCCTGGGAGAGACCCAGTACTTC.

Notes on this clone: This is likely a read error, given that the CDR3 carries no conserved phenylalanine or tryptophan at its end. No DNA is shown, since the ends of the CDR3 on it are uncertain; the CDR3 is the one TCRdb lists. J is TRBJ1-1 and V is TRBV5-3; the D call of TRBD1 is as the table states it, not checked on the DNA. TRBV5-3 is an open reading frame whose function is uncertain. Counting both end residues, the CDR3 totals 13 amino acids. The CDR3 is CARSLEQGPDRVL.

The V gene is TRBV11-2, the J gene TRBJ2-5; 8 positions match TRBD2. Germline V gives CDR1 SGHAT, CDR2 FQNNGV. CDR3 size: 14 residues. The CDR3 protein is CATSRGGNQETQYF. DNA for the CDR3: TGTGCTACAAGCCGGGGGGGTAACCAAGAGACCCAGTACTTC.

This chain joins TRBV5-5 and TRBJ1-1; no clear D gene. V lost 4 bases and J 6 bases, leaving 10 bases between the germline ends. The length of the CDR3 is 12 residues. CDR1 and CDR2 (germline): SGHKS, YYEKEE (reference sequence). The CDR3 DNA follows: TGTGCCAGCAGCCAGGTCCCCTCTGAAGCTTTCTTT. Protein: CASSQVPSEAFF.

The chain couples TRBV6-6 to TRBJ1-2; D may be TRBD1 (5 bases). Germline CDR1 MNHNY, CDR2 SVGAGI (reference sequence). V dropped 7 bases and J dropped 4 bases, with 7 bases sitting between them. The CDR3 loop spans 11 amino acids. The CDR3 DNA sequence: TGTGCCAGCACAGGGACCTATGGCTACACCTTC. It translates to CASTGTYGYTF.

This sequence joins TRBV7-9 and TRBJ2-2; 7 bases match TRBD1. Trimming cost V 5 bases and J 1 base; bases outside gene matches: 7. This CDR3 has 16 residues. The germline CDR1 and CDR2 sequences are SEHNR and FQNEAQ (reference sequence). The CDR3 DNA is TGTGCCAGCAGCGGTAAGGGACAGCAGAACACCGGGGAGCTGTTTTTT. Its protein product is CASSGKGQQNTGELFF.

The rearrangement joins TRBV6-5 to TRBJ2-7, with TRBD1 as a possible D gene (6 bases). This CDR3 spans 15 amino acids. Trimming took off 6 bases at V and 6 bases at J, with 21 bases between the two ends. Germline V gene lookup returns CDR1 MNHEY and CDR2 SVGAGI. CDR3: CASSFPQMTGPEQYF. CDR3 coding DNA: TGTGCCAGCAGCTTCCCCCAAATGACAGGACCCGAGCAGTACTTC.

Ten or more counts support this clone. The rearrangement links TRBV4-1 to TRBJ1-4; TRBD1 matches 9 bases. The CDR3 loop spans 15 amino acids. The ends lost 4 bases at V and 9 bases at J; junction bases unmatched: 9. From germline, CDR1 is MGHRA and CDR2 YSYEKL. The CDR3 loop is CASSREQGAKKKLFF. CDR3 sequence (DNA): TGCGCCAGCAGCCGAGAACAGGGGGCTAAGAAAAAACTGTTTTTT.

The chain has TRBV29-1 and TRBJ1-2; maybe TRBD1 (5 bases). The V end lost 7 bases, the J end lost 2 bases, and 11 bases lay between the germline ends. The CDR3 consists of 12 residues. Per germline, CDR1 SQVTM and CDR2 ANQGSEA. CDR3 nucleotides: TGCAGCGCTGACAGTAGGAACTATGGCTACACCTTC. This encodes CSADSRNYGYTF.

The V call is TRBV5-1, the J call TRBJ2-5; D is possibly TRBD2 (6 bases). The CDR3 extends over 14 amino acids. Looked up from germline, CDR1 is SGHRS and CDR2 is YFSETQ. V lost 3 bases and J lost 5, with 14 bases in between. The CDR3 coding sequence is TGCGCCAGCAGCTCCCAAACTAGCTCGGAGACCCAGTACTTC. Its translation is CASSSQTSSETQYF.

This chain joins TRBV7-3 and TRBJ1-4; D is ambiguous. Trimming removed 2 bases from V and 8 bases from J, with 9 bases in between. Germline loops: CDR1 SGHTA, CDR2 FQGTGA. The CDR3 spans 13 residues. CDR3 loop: CASSLVDGEKLFF. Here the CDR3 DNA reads TGTGCCAGCAGCTTAGTAGATGGCGAAAAACTGTTTTTT.

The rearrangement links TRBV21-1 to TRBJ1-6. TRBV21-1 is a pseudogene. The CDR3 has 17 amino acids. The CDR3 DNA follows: TGTGCCAGCAGCAAAAAAAAGGAGGTAGGATTCGAAAAACCCCTCCACTTT. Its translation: CASSKKKEVGFEKPLHF.

The CDR3 here is CASSQSGDRGHGYTF. As DNA, the CDR3 is TGCGCCAGCAGTCAATCGGGAGACAGGGGGCATGGCTACACCTTC. The chain recombines TRBV23-1 with TRBJ1-2, with 10 bases aligning to TRBD1. TRBV23-1 belongs to the ORF category, with a function that is uncertain. With 0 bases clipped from V and 6 bases from J, the junction kept 4 bases outside the gene matches. CDR3 length equals 15 residues.

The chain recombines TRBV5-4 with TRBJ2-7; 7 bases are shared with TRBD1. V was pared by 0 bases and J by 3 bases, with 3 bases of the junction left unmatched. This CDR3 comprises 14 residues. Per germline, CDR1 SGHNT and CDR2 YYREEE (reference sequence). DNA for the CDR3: TGTGCCAGCAGCTTGGTGGCAGGGGGCTACGAGCAGTACTTC. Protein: CASSLVAGGYEQYF. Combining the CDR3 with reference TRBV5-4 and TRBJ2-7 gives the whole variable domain ETGVTQSPTHLIKTRGQQVTLRCSSQSGHNTVSWYQQALGQGPQFIFQYYREEENGRGNFPPRFSGLQFPNYSSELNVNALELDDSALYLCASSLVAGGYEQYFGPGTRLTVT.

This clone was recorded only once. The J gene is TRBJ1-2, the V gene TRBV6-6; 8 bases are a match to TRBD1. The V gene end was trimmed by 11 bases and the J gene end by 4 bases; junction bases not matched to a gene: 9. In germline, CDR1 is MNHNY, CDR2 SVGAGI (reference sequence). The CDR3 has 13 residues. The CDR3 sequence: CAVSKTGGYGYTF. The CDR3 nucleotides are TGTGCCGTCTCCAAAACAGGGGGCTATGGCTACACCTTC.

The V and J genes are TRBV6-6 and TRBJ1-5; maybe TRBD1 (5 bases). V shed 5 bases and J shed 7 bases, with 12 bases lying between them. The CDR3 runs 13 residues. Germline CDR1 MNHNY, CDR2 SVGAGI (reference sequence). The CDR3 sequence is CASSPGYEQPQHF. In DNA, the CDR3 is TGTGCCAGCAGTCCAGGGTACGAACAGCCCCAGCATTTT.

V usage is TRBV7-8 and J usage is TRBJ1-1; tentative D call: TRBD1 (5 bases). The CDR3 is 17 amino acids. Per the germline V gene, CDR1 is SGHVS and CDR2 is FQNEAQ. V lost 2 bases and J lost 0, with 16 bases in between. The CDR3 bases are TGTGCCAGCAGCTTATCGGTAAGCGGGACCCTGAACACTGAAGCTTTCTTT. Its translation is CASSLSVSGTLNTEAFF.

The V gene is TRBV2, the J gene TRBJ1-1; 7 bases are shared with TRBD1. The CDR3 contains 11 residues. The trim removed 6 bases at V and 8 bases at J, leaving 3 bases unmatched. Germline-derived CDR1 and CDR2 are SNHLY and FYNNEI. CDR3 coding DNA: TGTGCCAGCAGCAGGGGGGACGAAGCTTTCTTT. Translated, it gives CASSRGDEAFF.

The chain's CDR3 is CASSQLSGNAAFF. CDR3 in DNA: TGTGCCAGCAGCCAATTATCCGGAAATGCAGCTTTCTTT. The V gene is TRBV4-2, the J gene TRBJ1-1; D not resolved. The CDR3 spans 13 residues. CDR1 and CDR2 (germline): LGHNA, YNFKEQ. The ends were cut back, 2 bases at V and 10 bases at J, with 14 bases in the middle.

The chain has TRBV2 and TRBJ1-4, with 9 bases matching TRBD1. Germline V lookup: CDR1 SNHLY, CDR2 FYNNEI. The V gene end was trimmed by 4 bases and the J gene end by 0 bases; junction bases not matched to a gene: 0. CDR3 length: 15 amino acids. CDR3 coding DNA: TGTGCCAGCAGTGGACAGGGGGCAACTAATGAAAAACTGTTTTTT. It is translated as CASSGQGATNEKLFF.

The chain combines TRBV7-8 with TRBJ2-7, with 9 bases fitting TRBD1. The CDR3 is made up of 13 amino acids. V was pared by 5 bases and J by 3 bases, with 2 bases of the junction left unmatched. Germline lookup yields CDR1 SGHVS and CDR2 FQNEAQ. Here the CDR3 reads CASSHRGRYEQYF. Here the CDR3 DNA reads TGTGCCAGCAGCCACAGGGGGCGCTACGAGCAGTACTTC.

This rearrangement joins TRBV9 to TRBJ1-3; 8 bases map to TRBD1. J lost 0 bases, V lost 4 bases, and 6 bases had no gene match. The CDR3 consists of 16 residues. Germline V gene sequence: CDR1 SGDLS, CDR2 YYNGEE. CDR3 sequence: CASSQGAKSSGNTIYF. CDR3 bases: TGTGCCAGCAGCCAGGGGGCTAAGAGCTCTGGAAACACCATATATTTT.

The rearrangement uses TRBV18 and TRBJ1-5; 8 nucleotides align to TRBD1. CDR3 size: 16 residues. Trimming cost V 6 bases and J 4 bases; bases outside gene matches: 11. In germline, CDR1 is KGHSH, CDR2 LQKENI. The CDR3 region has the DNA TGTGCCAGCTCCCTCACTGCAGGGGGCGGAAATCAGCCCCAGCATTTT. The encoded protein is CASSLTAGGGNQPQHF.

The CDR3 here is CASKPGTSSAGELFF. The DNA of the CDR3 is TGTGCCAGCAAACCGGGGACTAGCAGCGCCGGGGAGCTGTTTTTT. The chain has TRBV6-6 and TRBJ2-2, with 9 nucleotides matching TRBD2. There are 15 residues in the CDR3. The junction had 9 bases not matched to a gene; V was cut back by 7 bases and J by 6 bases. From germline, CDR1 is MNHNY and CDR2 SVGAGI (reference sequence).